These 18 T cell receptor beta chains came from one sample sequenced in a study of blood T cell repertoires in COVID-19. Sequenced by immunoSEQ multiplex PCR; TCRdb stores in-frame clones only, minus some. The sample comprises about 97,000 clones, approximately 91% of which are singletons, and about 18% rests with the top ten. Specimen: peripheral blood. The receptors here all came from a middle-aged man with acute or convalescent COVID-19.

The V call is TRBV5-1, the J call TRBJ2-1; D possibly corresponds to TRBD2 (6 bases). V was trimmed by 4 bases and J by 5 bases, leaving 16 bases between them. The CDR3 totals 15 residues. Germline assignment: CDR1 SGHRS and CDR2 YFSETQ. CDR3 sequence: CASSHTAGLDNEQFF. The CDR3 DNA is TGCGCCAGCAGCCACACAGCGGGTCTAGACAATGAGCAGTTCTTC.

The chain is built from TRBV19 and TRBJ1-2, with TRBD1 identical over 10 bases. The V and J ends lost 4 bases and 4 bases, in that order; junction bases with no gene match: 9. CDR1 and CDR2 (germline): LNHDA, SQIVND (reference sequence). This CDR3 contains 16 residues. The CDR3: CASSRGQGRTSYGYTF. For the CDR3, the DNA is TGTGCCAGTAGTAGGGGACAGGGGCGGACTTCCTATGGCTACACCTTC.

The rearrangement uses TRBV19 and TRBJ1-5; possible D gene TRBD1, 6 bases. Germline V lookup: CDR1 LNHDA, CDR2 SQIVND (reference sequence). Between the trimmed V and J ends, which lost 5 bases and 2 bases, there was a span of 13 bases. This CDR3 contains 15 residues. CDR3 nucleotide sequence: TGTGCCAGTAGTGGGGGGGCGATACGCAATCAGCCCCAGCATTTT. It yields the protein CASSGGAIRNQPQHF.

The chain recombines TRBV19 with TRBJ2-7, with D perhaps TRBD1 (7 bases). Per the germline V gene, CDR1 is LNHDA and CDR2 is SQIVND (reference sequence). Trimming pared 3 bases from V and 4 bases from J, leaving 22 bases between. The CDR3 totals 17 residues. CDR3 residues: CASSIRRDSRGLYEQYF. For the CDR3, the DNA is TGTGCCAGTAGTATTCGGCGGGACAGCCGGGGATTATACGAGCAGTACTTC. Filled out from reference TRBV19 and TRBJ2-7, the complete variable domain reads DGGITQSPKYLFRKEGQNVTLSCEQNLNHDAMYWYRQDPGQGLRLIYYSQIVNDFQKGDIAEGYSVSREKKESFPLTVTSAQKNPTAFYLCASSIRRDSRGLYEQYFGPGTRLTVT.

The chain joins TRBV6-5 to TRBJ2-6; a possible D gene is TRBD1 (5 bases). The V end was cut by 5 bases, the J end by 0 bases, with 8 bases between. This CDR3 has 15 amino acids. Germline V CDR1 and CDR2: MNHEY, SVGAGI. The CDR3 DNA sequence: TGTGCCAGCAGTCACAGGATCTCTGGGGCCAACGTCCTGACTTTC. Protein: CASSHRISGANVLTF.

The chain carries TRBV19 and TRBJ1-5; D unclear. V dropped 10 bases and J dropped 2 bases, with 18 bases sitting between them. Germline lookup yields CDR1 LNHDA and CDR2 SQIVND (reference sequence). The CDR3 is 15 residues long. Here the CDR3 reads CATSTSAARNQPQHF. In DNA, the CDR3 is TGTGCCACCTCCACGTCGGCAGCGCGCAATCAGCCCCAGCATTTT.

The gene calls are TRBV7-3 and TRBJ2-3; D not certain. Deletions cut 1 base from V and 4 bases from J, with 6 bases between. Germline CDR1 and CDR2: SGHTA and FQGTGA. The CDR3 length is 13 residues. CDR3 sequence: CASSLRRPDTQYF. The CDR3 coding sequence is TGTGCCAGCAGCTTAAGGAGACCAGATACGCAGTATTTT. Supplemented by reference TRBV7-3 and TRBJ2-3, the full variable domain reads GAGVSQTPSNKVTEKGKYVELRCDPISGHTALYWYRQSLGQGPEFLIYFQGTGAADDSGLPNDRFFAVRPEGSVSTLKIQRTERGDSAVYLCASSLRRPDTQYFGPGTRLTVL.

This clone was counted once. This chain joins TRBV6-6 and TRBJ2-2; TRBD2 matches 12 bases. Germline values: CDR1 MNHNY, CDR2 SVGAGI (reference sequence). After removal of 5 bases from V and 4 bases from J, the junction contained 8 bases not matched to a gene. This CDR3 region has 17 residues. The CDR3: CASSLALAGGITGELFF. For the CDR3, the DNA is TGTGCCAGCAGTCTAGCCCTAGCGGGGGGGATCACCGGGGAGCTGTTTTTT.

The chain joins TRBV18 to TRBJ1-5; 9 bases map to TRBD1. The ends lost 3 bases at V and 2 bases at J; junction bases unmatched: 2. The CDR3 runs to 15 residues. The germline V gene has CDR1 KGHSH and CDR2 LQKENI. The CDR3: CASSPRQGGNQPQHF. The CDR3 bases are TGTGCCAGCTCACCGCGACAGGGGGGCAATCAGCCCCAGCATTTT.

J is TRBJ1-3 and V is TRBV6-5, with D perhaps TRBD1 (6 bases). Germline-derived CDR1 and CDR2 are MNHEY and SVGAGI. V was pared by 6 bases and J by 0 bases, with 12 bases between. This CDR3 contains 15 residues. In DNA form, the CDR3 reads TGTGCCAGCAGCCACGACAGGAACTCTGGAAACACCATATATTTT. Its protein product is CASSHDRNSGNTIYF.

This clone is a singleton in its sample. The chain recombines TRBV11-2 with TRBJ2-7, with 13 bases aligning to TRBD2. The CDR3 runs 15 residues. Germline CDR1 and CDR2: SGHAT and FQNNGV. Trimming took 2 bases from V and 7 from J; bases not matched to a gene: 5. The CDR3 is CASSLTSGGASEQYF. CDR3 nucleotide sequence: TGTGCCAGCAGCTTAACTAGCGGGGGGGCCTCGGAGCAGTACTTC.

The V and J genes are TRBV5-5 and TRBJ1-6; 9 positions agree with TRBD1. Per the germline V gene, CDR1 is SGHKS and CDR2 is YYEKEE (reference sequence). J lost 9 bases, V lost 0 bases, and 10 bases had no gene match. CDR3 length: 17 residues. CDR3 in amino acids: CASSLGQVGTGPSPLHF. The CDR3 region has the DNA TGTGCCAGCAGCTTGGGTCAGGTCGGGACAGGGCCTTCACCCCTCCACTTT.

The rearrangement links TRBV6-5 to TRBJ1-2; 10 bases align to TRBD1. The CDR3 sequence is 16 residues long. V lost 4 bases and J lost 4; bases outside the gene matches: 9. Looked up from germline, CDR1 is MNHEY and CDR2 is SVGAGI. DNA of the CDR3: TGTGCCAGCAGTTCCACCGCGGGACAGGGGCCCTATGGCTACACCTTC. Protein: CASSSTAGQGPYGYTF.

The rearrangement links TRBV30 to TRBJ1-2, with D uncertain. This CDR3 has 13 amino acids. Germline assignment: CDR1 GTSNPN and CDR2 SVGIG (reference sequence). V lost 3 bases to trimming and J lost 8 bases, with 16 bases between them. The CDR3 DNA reads TGTGCCTGGAGATCGGGTGGCGAGTGGGGCTACACCTTC. Protein: CAWRSGGEWGYTF.

This rearrangement joins TRBV7-2 to TRBJ1-5; the D gene is possibly TRBD1 (6 bases). Germline-derived CDR1 and CDR2 are SGHTA and FQGNSA. The CDR3 spans 16 residues. Trimming removed 3 bases at V and 3 bases at J, with 15 bases between. The CDR3 nucleotides are TGTGCCAGCAGCTTGATATCCCGGGACAACAATCAGCCCCAGCATTTT. Protein: CASSLISRDNNQPQHF.

The chain recombines TRBV5-1 with TRBJ2-1; D is unclear. CDR1 and CDR2 (germline): SGHRS, YFSETQ. V was pared by 2 bases and J by 7 bases, with 10 bases between. The CDR3 runs to 13 residues. For the CDR3, the DNA is TGCGCCAGCAGCTTCTCCGAGAGTAATGAGCAGTTCTTC. This translates into CASSFSESNEQFF.

This clone was recorded only once. The V gene is TRBV13, the J gene TRBJ1-4, with no clear D. CDR3 length: 14 amino acids. Trimming left V 4 bases short and J 8 bases short, with 14 bases between. The germline CDR1 and CDR2 sequences are PRHDT and FYEKMQ (reference sequence). Here the CDR3 reads CASSSLGRGEKLFF. DNA for the CDR3: TGTGCCAGCAGCTCCTTGGGGAGAGGGGAAAAACTGTTTTTT.

The V and J genes are TRBV9 and TRBJ2-7, with a tentative D call TRBD2 (7 bases). This CDR3 is built from 19 residues. Germline V CDR1 and CDR2: SGDLS, YYNGEE. The V end was cut by 0 bases, the J end by 6 bases, with 28 bases between. CDR3 nucleotide sequence: TGTGCCAGCAGCGTAGGGGGGGGGCTACTAGAAGACCCCCCCCGCGAGCAGTACTTC. Its translation is CASSVGGGLLEDPPREQYF.